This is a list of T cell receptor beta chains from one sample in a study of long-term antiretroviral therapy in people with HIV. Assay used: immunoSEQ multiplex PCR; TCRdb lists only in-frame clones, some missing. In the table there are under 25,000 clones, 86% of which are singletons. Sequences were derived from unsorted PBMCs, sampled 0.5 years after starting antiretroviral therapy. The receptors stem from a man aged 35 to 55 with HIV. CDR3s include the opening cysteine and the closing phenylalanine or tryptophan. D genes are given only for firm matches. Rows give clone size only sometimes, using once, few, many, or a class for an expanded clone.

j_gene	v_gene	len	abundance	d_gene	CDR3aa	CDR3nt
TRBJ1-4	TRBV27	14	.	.	CASTRRGGDEKLFF	TGTGCCAGCACCAGACGGGGGGGAGATGAAAAACTGTTTTTT
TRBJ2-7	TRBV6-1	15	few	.	CASSIYSGPQYEQYF	TGTGCCAGCAGCATCTACTCCGGACCCCAATACGAGCAGTACTTC
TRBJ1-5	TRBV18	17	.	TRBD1	CASSPMAAGGFGQPQHF	TGTGCCAGCTCCCCCATGGCGGCAGGGGGCTTTGGTCAGCCCCAGCATTTT
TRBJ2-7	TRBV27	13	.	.	CASSPGPDYEQYF	TGTGCCAGCAGCCCCGGACCTGATTACGAGCAGTACTTC
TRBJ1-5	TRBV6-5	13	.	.	CASSYGGFEPQHF	TGTGCCAGCAGTTACGGGGGGTTTGAACCCCAGCATTTT
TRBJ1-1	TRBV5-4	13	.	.	CASSLGAGTEAFF	TGTGCCAGCAGCTTGGGGGCGGGGACTGAAGCTTTCTTT
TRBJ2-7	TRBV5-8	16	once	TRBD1	CASSRGGDRVLVEQYF	TGTGCCAGCAGCCGCGGTGGGGACAGGGTGTTGGTCGAGCAGTACTTC
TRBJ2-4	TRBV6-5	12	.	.	CASSTGPLCQYF	TGTGCCAGCAGCACCGGACCGTTGTGTCAGTACTTC
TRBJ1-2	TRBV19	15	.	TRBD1	CASKPGTAEGYGYTF	TGTGCCAGTAAGCCCGGGACAGCGGAGGGTTATGGCTACACCTTC
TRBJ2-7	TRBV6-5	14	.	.	CASSYMSNSYEQYF	TGTGCCAGCAGTTACATGAGCAACTCCTACGAGCAGTACTTC
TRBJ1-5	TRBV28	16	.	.	CASSLGSGNSNQPQHF	TGTGCCAGCAGCCTTGGCTCGGGGAATAGCAATCAGCCCCAGCATTTT
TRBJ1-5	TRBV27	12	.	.	CASSRSNQPQHF	TGTGCCAGCAGTCGGAGCAATCAGCCCCAGCATTTT
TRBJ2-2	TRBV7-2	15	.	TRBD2	CASSSGGARPGELFF	TGTGCCAGCAGCAGCGGGGGGGCTCGTCCCGGGGAGCTGTTTTTT
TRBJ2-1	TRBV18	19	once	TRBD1	CASSQSGTGISADLDEQFF	TGTGCCAGCTCACAATCCGGGACAGGGATTTCGGCCGACTTGGATGAGCAGTTCTTC
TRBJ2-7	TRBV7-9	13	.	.	CASRGRAPYEQYF	TGTGCCAGCAGAGGCAGGGCCCCCTACGAGCAGTACTTC
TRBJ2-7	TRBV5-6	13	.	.	CASSLGTFGEQYF	TGTGCCAGCAGCTTGGGTACCTTCGGCGAGCAGTACTTC
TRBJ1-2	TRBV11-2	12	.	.	CASSLSGYGYTF	TGTGCCAGCAGCCTGTCGGGATATGGCTACACCTTC
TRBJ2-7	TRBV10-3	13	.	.	CAISDRVEGEQYF	TGTGCCATCAGTGACAGGGTAGAAGGCGAGCAGTACTTC
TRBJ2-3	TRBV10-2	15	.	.	CASTDGGRSVDTQYF	TGCGCCAGCACCGACGGGGGGCGTAGTGTAGATACGCAGTATTTT
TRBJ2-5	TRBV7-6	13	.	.	CASSPGLGETQYF	TGTGCCAGCAGCCCAGGGTTGGGGGAGACCCAGTACTTC
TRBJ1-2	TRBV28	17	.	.	CASSYPGASLGPGGYTF	TGTGCCAGCAGTTATCCGGGAGCATCGCTAGGCCCAGGGGGCTACACCTTC
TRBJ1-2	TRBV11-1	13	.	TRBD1	CASSPGTADGYTF	TGTGCCAGCAGCCCCGGGACAGCGGATGGCTACACCTTC
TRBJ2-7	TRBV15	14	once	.	CATSRGTGSYEQYF	TGTGCCACCAGCAGAGGGACGGGTAGCTACGAGCAGTACTTC
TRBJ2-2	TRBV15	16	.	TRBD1	CATSRPRTGVTGELFF	TGTGCCACCAGCAGGCCTAGGACAGGGGTTACCGGGGAGCTGTTTTTT
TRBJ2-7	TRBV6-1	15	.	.	CASSEGPSSSYEQYF	TGTGCCAGCAGTGAAGGGCCATCGAGCTCCTACGAGCAGTACTTC
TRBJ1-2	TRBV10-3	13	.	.	CAISEDGYYGYTF	TGTGCCATCAGTGAGGACGGCTACTATGGCTACACCTTC
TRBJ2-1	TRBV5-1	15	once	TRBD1	CASSFRDRGDYEQFF	TGCGCCAGCAGTTTCCGGGACAGGGGGGATTATGAGCAGTTCTTC
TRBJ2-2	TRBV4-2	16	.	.	CASSPMPGTNTGELFF	TGTGCCAGCAGCCCGATGCCCGGGACTAACACCGGGGAGCTGTTTTTT
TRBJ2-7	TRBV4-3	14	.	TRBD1	CASSSQGQGYEQYF	TGCGCCAGCAGCTCCCAGGGACAGGGGTACGAGCAGTACTTC
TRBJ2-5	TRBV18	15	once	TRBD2	CASSPPAGGQETQYF	TGTGCCAGCTCACCACCGGCGGGAGGTCAAGAGACCCAGTACTTC
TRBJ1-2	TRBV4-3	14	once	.	CASSQVNSDYGYTF	TGCGCCAGCAGCCAAGTGAACAGCGACTATGGCTACACCTTC
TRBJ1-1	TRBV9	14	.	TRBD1	CASSVGQVSTEAFF	TGTGCCAGCAGCGTCGGACAGGTGAGCACTGAAGCTTTCTTT
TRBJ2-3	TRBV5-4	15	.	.	CASSLEGLATDTQYF	TGTGCCAGCAGCTTGGAAGGGCTAGCCACAGATACGCAGTATTTT
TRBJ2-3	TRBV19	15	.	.	CASSIGTLEVDTQYF	TGTGCCAGTAGCATCGGGACTCTGGAGGTGGATACGCAGTATTTT
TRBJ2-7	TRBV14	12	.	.	CASSLTRNEQYF	TGTGCCAGCAGTCTAACACGAAACGAGCAGTACTTC
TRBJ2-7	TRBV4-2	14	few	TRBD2	CASSPVAGAYEQYF	TGTGCCAGCAGCCCAGTAGCGGGGGCGTACGAGCAGTACTTC
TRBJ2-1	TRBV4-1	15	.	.	CASSQGVTRFNEQFF	TGCGCCAGCAGCCAAGGGGTGACACGCTTCAATGAGCAGTTCTTC
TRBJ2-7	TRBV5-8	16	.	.	CASSLGGHRGGEEQYF	TGTGCCAGCAGCTTGGGCGGCCACAGGGGCGGGGAAGAGCAGTACTTC
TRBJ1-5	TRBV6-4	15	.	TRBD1	CASRGETGAGQPQHF	TGTGCCAGCAGGGGGGAGACAGGGGCGGGACAGCCCCAGCATTTT
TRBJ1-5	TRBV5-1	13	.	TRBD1	CASSDRAGQPQHF	TGCGCCAGCAGCGACAGGGCGGGTCAGCCCCAGCATTTT
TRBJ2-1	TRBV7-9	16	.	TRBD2	CASSPPEAGAYNEQFF	TGTGCCAGCAGCCCTCCCGAGGCGGGAGCCTACAATGAGCAGTTCTTC
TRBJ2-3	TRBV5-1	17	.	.	CASSFGVGAENTDTQYF	TGCGCCAGCAGCTTTGGAGTTGGGGCGGAGAACACAGATACGCAGTATTTT
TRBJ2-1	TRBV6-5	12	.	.	CASSYNLTEQFF	TGTGCCAGCAGTTACAACCTGACCGAGCAGTTCTTC
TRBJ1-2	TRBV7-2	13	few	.	CASSLVTEYGYTF	TGTGCCAGCAGCTTAGTGACAGAATATGGCTACACCTTC
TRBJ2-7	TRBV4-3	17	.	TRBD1	CASSQGSSGTGGAEQYF	TGCGCCAGCAGCCAAGGGAGCTCCGGGACAGGGGGCGCCGAGCAGTACTTC
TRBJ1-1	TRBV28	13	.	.	CASRTEMNTEAFF	TGTGCCAGCCGGACAGAGATGAACACTGAAGCTTTCTTT
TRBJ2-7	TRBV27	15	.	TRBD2	CASSLALAGYYEQYF	TGTGCCAGCAGTTTGGCACTAGCGGGATACTACGAGCAGTACTTC
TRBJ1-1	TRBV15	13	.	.	CATSRDPGTEAFF	TGTGCCACCAGCAGAGATCCCGGGACTGAAGCTTTCTTT
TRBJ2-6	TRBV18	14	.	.	CASSPAGGANVLTF	TGTGCCAGCTCACCTGCCGGTGGGGCCAACGTCCTGACTTTC
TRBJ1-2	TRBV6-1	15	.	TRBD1	CASSPGQGNTYGYTF	TGTGCCAGCAGCCCCGGACAGGGGAACACCTATGGCTACACCTTC